The 18 T cell receptor beta chains given below trace back to one sample, sequenced in a study of blood T cell repertoires in COVID-19. The protocol was immunoSEQ multiplex PCR, while the TCRdb copy is restricted to in-frame clones and leaves out a portion. The data hold 200,000 to 250,000 clones, with about 79% observed a single time. Sequencing was done on a sample of peripheral blood. The receptors stem from a man aged 45-65 years with active or convalescent COVID-19.

This clone was detected only once. J is TRBJ2-1 and V is TRBV6-6; TRBD2 agrees at 13 bases. Trimming took 4 bases from V and 6 from J; bases not matched to a gene: 3. The CDR3 loop spans 15 amino acids. CDR1 and CDR2 from the germline V gene are MNHNY and SVGAGI (reference sequence). CDR3 sequence (DNA): TGTGCCAGCAGTTCCGGACTAGCGGGGGCCAATGAGCAGTTCTTC. This translates into CASSSGLAGANEQFF.

The chain recombines TRBV27 with TRBJ1-1; maybe TRBD1 (6 bases). The V and J ends lost 5 bases and 1 base respectively, with 14 bases between them. There are 15 residues in the CDR3. The germline gives CDR1 MNHEY, CDR2 SMNVEV (reference sequence). As DNA, the CDR3 is TGTGCCAGCAGTCGAACACAGGGCCCGAACACTGAAGCTTTCTTT. Amino acid sequence: CASSRTQGPNTEAFF.

The CDR3 sequence is CASTGLEETQYF. The CDR3 region has the DNA TGTGCCAGTACAGGGTTGGAAGAGACCCAGTACTTC. J is TRBJ2-5 and V is TRBV28; a possible D gene is TRBD1 (6 bases). Germline V gives CDR1 MDHEN, CDR2 SYDVKM. Trimming left V 9 bases short and J 3 bases short, with 11 bases between. The CDR3 runs to 12 residues.

The chain couples TRBV5-5 to TRBJ2-1, with a weak D call TRBD2 (5 bases). This CDR3 is 12 amino acids long. V gave up 2 bases and J gave up 9 bases, with 9 bases separating them. Looked up from germline, CDR1 is SGHKS and CDR2 is YYEKEE (reference sequence). DNA of the CDR3: TGTGCCAGCAGCTTCAGACGGGGTGAGCAGTTCTTC. Its translation is CASSFRRGEQFF.

This clone is a singleton in its sample. The CDR3 DNA reads as TGTGCCAGCAGCCCCGACTGGCCTGGCGCCCAGTACTTC. Its translation: CASSPDWPGAQYF. This rearrangement joins TRBV11-2 to TRBJ2-5; no clear D. The CDR3 totals 13 residues. Germline-derived CDR1 and CDR2 are SGHAT and FQNNGV. V was clipped by 5 bases and J by 9 bases, with 16 bases between them.

In this sample, this clone turned up once. V is TRBV18 and J is TRBJ1-6, with unresolved D. Germline loops: CDR1 KGHSH, CDR2 LQKENI. The CDR3 is made up of 18 amino acids. V was shortened by 1 base and J by 0 bases, with 13 bases between the two germline ends. The CDR3 nucleotides read TGTGCCAGCTCACCACGGCAGGTTGTAAGCTCCTATAATTCACCCCTCCACTTT. Translation: CASSPRQVVSSYNSPLHF.

The chain combines TRBV7-8 with TRBJ2-7, with D tentatively TRBD1 (6 bases). V was trimmed by 5 bases and J by 3 bases, leaving 14 bases between them. CDR3 length: 14 residues. Germline V gene lookup returns CDR1 SGHVS and CDR2 FQNEAQ. The CDR3 sequence is CASSPRDTNYEQYF. The CDR3 bases are TGTGCCAGCAGCCCCAGGGACACGAACTACGAGCAGTACTTC.

This sequence joins TRBV7-8 and TRBJ2-2, with no clear D. Looked up from germline, CDR1 is SGHVS and CDR2 is FQNEAQ. CDR3 length: 16 residues. V was shortened by 5 bases and J by 7 bases, with 20 bases between the two germline ends. The CDR3 spells CASSPEVTVEVGELFF. The CDR3 DNA sequence: TGTGCCAGCAGCCCAGAGGTCACGGTAGAAGTCGGGGAGCTGTTTTTT.

The CDR3 loop reads CAYYRDRGFRSSYEQYF. Here the CDR3 DNA reads TGCGCCTACTACCGGGACAGGGGCTTCCGTTCTTCCTACGAGCAGTACTTC. The chain combines TRBV10-1 with TRBJ2-7, with 10 positions matching TRBD1. After removal of 11 bases from V and 1 base from J, the junction contained 17 bases not matched to a gene. There are 17 residues in the CDR3. The germline gives CDR1 WNHNN, CDR2 SYGVQD (reference sequence).

V and J are TRBV6-1 and TRBJ2-2; no definite D call. The CDR3 extends over 13 amino acids. With 5 bases removed from V and 7 bases from J, the gap between germline ends came to 11 bases. From germline, CDR1 is MNHNS and CDR2 SASEGT. In DNA, the CDR3 is TGTGCCAGCAGTCAGCCAGGTGGCGGGGAGCTGTTTTTT. It codes for CASSQPGGGELFF.

The gene calls are TRBV6-2 or TRBV6-3 and TRBJ2-5; D is undetermined. CDR1 and CDR2 (germline): MNHEY, SVGEGT. V lost 6 bases and J 5 bases, leaving 10 bases between the germline ends. The CDR3 is 12 residues long. Here the CDR3 reads CASSSRVETQYF. The CDR3, as DNA: TGTGCCAGCAGCTCTCGCGTGGAGACCCAGTACTTC.

CDR3 bases: TGTGCCATTCTAGCGGGAGCAGGCAATGAGCAGTTCTTC. Protein product: CAILAGAGNEQFF. V and J are TRBV10-3 and TRBJ2-1; 10 bases match TRBD2. This CDR3 region has 13 residues. Germline CDR1 ENHRY, CDR2 SYGVKD. V dropped 9 bases and J dropped 6; count of bases not matched to a gene: 5.

This clone was recorded only once. The genes are TRBV4-3 and TRBJ2-5, with D perhaps TRBD2 (5 bases). Looked up from germline, CDR1 is LGHNA and CDR2 is YSLEER. V shed 0 bases and J shed 5 bases, with 7 bases lying between them. The CDR3 sequence is 13 residues long. CDR3 bases: TGCGCCAGCAGCCAAGATTTAGCGGAGACCCAGTACTTC. This sequence encodes CASSQDLAETQYF.

This rearrangement joins TRBV21-1 to TRBJ1-1; the listed D gene, TRBD1, was not tested against the DNA. TRBV21-1 is given as a pseudogene. CDR3 length equals 15 residues. CDR3 sequence: CASSNPGQGDTEAFF. The CDR3 nucleotides are TGTGCCAGCAGCAACCCCGGGCAGGGGGACACTGAAGCTTTCTTT.

This clone was observed a handful of times. The V call is TRBV6-2 or TRBV6-3, the J call TRBJ1-2, with D uncertain. Germline-derived CDR1 and CDR2 are MNHEY and SVGEGT. Trimming took off 0 bases at V and 2 bases at J, with 7 bases between the two ends. This CDR3 region has 14 residues. In DNA, the CDR3 is TGTGCCAGCAGTTACTCGGCTGAAAACTATGGCTACACCTTC. Its protein is CASSYSAENYGYTF.

This sequence joins TRBV6-2 or TRBV6-3 and TRBJ2-3, with D tentatively TRBD2 (6 bases). The CDR3 covers 16 residues. Germline V CDR1 and CDR2: MNHEY, SVGEGT. The ends were cut back, 5 bases at V and 2 bases at J, with 17 bases in the middle. CDR3 nucleotide sequence: TGTGCCAGCAGTACACCTAGCGCTCGGGACACAGATACGCAGTATTTT. It is translated as CASSTPSARDTDTQYF.

The chain recombines TRBV3-1 (or the pseudogene TRBV3-2) with TRBJ2-1; TRBD2 agrees at 8 bases. Germline lookup yields CDR1 LGHDT and CDR2 YNNKEL (reference sequence). With 3 bases clipped from V and 0 bases from J, the junction kept 7 bases outside the gene matches. This CDR3 is 17 amino acids long. Here the CDR3 reads CASSHGPAGASYNEQFF. The CDR3 nucleotides read TGTGCCAGCAGCCACGGGCCAGCGGGGGCCTCCTACAATGAGCAGTTCTTC.

This clone showed up just a few times. The J gene is TRBJ1-2, the V gene TRBV3-1 (or the pseudogene TRBV3-2); perhaps TRBD1 as D (6 bases). Germline V gene data show CDR1 as LGHDT and CDR2 as YNNKEL (reference sequence). Trimming pared 4 bases from V and 6 bases from J, leaving 9 bases between. The CDR3 has 12 residues. The CDR3 here is CASSPNRDGYTF. The CDR3 DNA follows: TGTGCCAGCAGCCCCAACAGGGATGGCTACACCTTC.